Sequencing of this TCR beta chain was carried out in a study of T-cell reconstitution after alpha-beta-depleted transplantation in children. General observations from the study: Several hundred expanded graft clones reportedly were the source of alpha-beta T cells about two months after transplant. Surviving recipient T cells and thymic progenitors underlay high day-60 TCRbeta diversity in some patients. T-cell numbers and diversity one year post-transplant derived largely from freshly generated T cells.

Points on this clonotype: Its antigen is as yet unknown.

Germline CDR1 is MNHEY and CDR2 is SMNVEV (reference sequence). CDR3 length: 15 amino acids. Deletions cut 3 bases from V and 4 bases from J, with 16 bases between. Unique molecular identifiers were incorporated when the TCRbeta library was constructed. MiXCR, applied by TCRdb to the PCR reads, yields one record per CDR3 protein. Among approximately 130,000 distinct CDR3 sequences listed, 9.7% were seen once. The receptor comes from a girl less than two years old who had a stem cell transplant for combined immunodeficiency, so the T cells may come from the graft donor. V usage is TRBV27 and J usage is TRBJ2-7; D may be TRBD1 (5 bases). The source material was PBMCs, mostly from graft donor cells, sampled 180 days after TCRalphabeta/CD19-depleted stem cell transplant. Written as DNA, the CDR3 is TGTGCCAGCAGTTTGAACCAGGGAATAGGGTACGAGCAGTACTTC. This codes for CASSLNQGIGYEQYF.